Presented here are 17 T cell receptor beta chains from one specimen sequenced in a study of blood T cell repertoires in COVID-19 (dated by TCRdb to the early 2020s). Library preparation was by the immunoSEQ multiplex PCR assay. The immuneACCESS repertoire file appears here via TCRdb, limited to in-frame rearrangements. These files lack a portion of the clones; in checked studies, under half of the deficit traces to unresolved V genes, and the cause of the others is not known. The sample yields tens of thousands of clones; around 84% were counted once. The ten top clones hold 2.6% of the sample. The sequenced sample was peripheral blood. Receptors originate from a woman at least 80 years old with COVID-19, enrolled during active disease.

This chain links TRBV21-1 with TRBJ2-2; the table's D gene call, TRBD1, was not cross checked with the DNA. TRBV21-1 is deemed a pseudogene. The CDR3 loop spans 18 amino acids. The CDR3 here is CASSKVIGTGVWTGELFF. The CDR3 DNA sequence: TGTGCCAGCAGCAAAGTAATAGGGACAGGGGTTTGGACCGGGGAGCTGTTTTTT.

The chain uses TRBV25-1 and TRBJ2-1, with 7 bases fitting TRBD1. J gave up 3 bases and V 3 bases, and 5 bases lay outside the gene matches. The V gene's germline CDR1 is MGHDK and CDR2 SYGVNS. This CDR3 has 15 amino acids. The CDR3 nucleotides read TGTGCCAGCAGTGACCCTGGACAGGTCTACAATGAGCAGTTCTTC. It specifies CASSDPGQVYNEQFF. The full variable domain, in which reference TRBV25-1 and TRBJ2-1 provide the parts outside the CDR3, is EADIYQTPRYLVIGTGKKITLECSQTMGHDKMYWYQQDPGMELHLIHYSYGVNSTEKGDLSSESTVSRIRTEHFPLTLESARPSHTSQYLCASSDPGQVYNEQFFGPGTRLTVL.

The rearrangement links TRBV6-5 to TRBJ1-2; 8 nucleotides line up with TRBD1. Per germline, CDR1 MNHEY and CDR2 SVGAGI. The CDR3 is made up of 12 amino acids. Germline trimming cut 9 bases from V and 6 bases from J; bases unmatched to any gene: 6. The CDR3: CASRTGRHGYTF. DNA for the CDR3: TGTGCCAGTAGGACAGGGCGGCATGGCTACACCTTC.

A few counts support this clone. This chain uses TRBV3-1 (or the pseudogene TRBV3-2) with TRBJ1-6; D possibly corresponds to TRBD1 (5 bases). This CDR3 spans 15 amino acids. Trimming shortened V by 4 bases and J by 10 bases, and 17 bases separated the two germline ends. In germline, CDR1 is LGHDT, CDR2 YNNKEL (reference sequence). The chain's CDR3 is CASSLKGSQGSPLHF. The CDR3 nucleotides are TGTGCCAGCAGCCTCAAGGGCTCGCAGGGATCACCCCTCCACTTT.

The CDR3 here is CASGLVPRSNQPQHF. The CDR3 DNA follows: TGTGCTAGTGGTTTGGTACCCAGAAGCAATCAGCCCCAGCATTTT. The V gene is TRBV12-5, the J gene TRBJ1-5, with no clear D. The CDR3 is made up of 15 amino acids. Germline V lookup: CDR1 LGHNT, CDR2 FRNRAP. The germline V and J ends were trimmed by 0 bases and 1 base, with 7 bases remaining between them.

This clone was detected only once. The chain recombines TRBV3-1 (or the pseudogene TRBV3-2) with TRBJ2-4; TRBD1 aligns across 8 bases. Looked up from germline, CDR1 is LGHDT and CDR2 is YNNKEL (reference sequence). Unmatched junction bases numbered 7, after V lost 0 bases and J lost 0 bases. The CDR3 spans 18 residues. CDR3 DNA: TGTGCCAGCAGCCAAGATCTTGAGACAGGGGTAGCCAAAAACATTCAGTACTTC. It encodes CASSQDLETGVAKNIQYF.

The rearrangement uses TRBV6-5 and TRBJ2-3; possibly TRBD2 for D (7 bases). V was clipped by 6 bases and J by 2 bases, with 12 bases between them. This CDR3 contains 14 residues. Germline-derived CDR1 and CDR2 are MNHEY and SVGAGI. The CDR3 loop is CASRKGGATDTQYF. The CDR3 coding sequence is TGTGCCAGCAGAAAGGGGGGGGCCACAGATACGCAGTATTTT.

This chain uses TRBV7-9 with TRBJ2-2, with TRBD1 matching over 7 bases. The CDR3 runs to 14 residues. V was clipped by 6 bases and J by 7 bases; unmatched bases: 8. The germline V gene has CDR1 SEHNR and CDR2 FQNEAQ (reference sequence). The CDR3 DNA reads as TGTGCCAGCAGACCTAACAGGGGTGTCGGGGAGCTGTTTTTT. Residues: CASRPNRGVGELFF.

The CDR3 DNA is TGTGCCAGTATTAAAGGTCGGGGTAACTATGGCTACACCTTC. It is translated as CASIKGRGNYGYTF. The chain links TRBV19 to TRBJ1-2; D is ambiguous. Between the trimmed V and J ends, which lost 7 bases and 1 base, there was a span of 13 bases. Germline CDR1 is LNHDA and CDR2 is SQIVND (reference sequence). This CDR3 is 14 amino acids long.

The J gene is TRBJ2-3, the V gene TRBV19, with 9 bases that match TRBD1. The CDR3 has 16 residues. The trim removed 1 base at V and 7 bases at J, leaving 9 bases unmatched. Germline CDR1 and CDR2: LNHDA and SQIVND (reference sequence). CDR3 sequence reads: CASSIGGQGGLNTQYF. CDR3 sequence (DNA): TGTGCCAGTAGTATAGGGGGACAGGGAGGACTAAATACGCAGTATTTT.

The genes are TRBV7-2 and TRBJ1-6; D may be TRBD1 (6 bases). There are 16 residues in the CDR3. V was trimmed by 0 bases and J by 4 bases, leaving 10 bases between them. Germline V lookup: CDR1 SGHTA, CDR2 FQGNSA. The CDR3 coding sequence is TGTGCCAGCAGCTTAGCTCAGGGGAAGTATAATTCACCCCTCCACTTT. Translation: CASSLAQGKYNSPLHF.

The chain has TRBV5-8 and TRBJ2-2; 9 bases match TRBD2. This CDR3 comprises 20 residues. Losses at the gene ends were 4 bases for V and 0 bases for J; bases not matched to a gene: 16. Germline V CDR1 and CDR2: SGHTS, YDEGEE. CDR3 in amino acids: CASSRGLAGGFNANTGELFF. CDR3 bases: TGTGCCAGCAGCCGGGGCCTCGCGGGAGGGTTTAACGCGAACACCGGGGAGCTGTTTTTT.

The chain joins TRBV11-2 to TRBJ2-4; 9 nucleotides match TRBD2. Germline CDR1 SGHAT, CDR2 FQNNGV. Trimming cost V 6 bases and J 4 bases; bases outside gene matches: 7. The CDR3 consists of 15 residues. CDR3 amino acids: CASSQTTSGKNIQYF. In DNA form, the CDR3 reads TGTGCCAGCAGTCAGACGACTAGCGGTAAAAACATTCAGTACTTC.

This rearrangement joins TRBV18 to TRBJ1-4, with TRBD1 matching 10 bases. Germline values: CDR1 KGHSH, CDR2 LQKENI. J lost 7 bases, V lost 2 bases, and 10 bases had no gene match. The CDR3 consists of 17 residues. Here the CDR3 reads CASSPEAGQGGVEKLFF. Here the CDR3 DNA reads TGTGCCAGCTCACCAGAGGCCGGACAGGGGGGTGTTGAAAAACTGTTTTTT.

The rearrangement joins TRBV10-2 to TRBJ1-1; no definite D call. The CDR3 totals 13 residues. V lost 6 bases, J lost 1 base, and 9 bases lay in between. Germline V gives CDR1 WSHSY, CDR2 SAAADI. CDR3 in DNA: TGCGCCAGCAGGAGGTCAGAGAACACTGAAGCTTTCTTT. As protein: CASRRSENTEAFF.

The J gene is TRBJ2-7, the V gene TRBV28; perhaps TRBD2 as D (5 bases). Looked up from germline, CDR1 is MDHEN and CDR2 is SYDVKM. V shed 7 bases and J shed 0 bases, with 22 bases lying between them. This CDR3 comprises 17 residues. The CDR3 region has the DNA TGTGCCAGCAACGACTATTTGGGGTTGGCTAGCTCCTACGAGCAGTACTTC. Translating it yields CASNDYLGLASSYEQYF. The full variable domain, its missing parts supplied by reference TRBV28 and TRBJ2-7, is DVKVTQSSRYLVKRTGEKVFLECVQDMDHENMFWYRQDPGLGLRLIYFSYDVKMKEKGDIPEGYSVSREKKERFSLILESASTNQTSMYLCASNDYLGLASSYEQYFGPGTRLTVT.

The CDR3 DNA sequence: TGTGCCAGCAGCTTTCCAGGAGGAACTTACAATGAGCAGTTCTTC. Encoded protein: CASSFPGGTYNEQFF. V gene TRBV11-1 combines with J gene TRBJ2-1, with D tentatively TRBD2 (5 bases). This CDR3 has 15 amino acids. Germline CDR1 and CDR2: SGHAT and FQDESV (reference sequence). V lost 3 bases to trimming and J lost 4 bases, with 13 bases between them.